A selection of T cell receptor beta chains follows, all from one sample in a study of blood T cell repertoires in COVID-19. Using immunoSEQ multiplex PCR, the repertoire was profiled, and TCRdb retains in-frame clones only, with some absent. The table has approximately 210,000 clones, just under 85% seen once. Sequenced input: peripheral blood. The receptors come from a woman aged 70-85 years with active or convalescent COVID-19. The CDR3 runs from the conserved cysteine through the conserved F or W. The order of the fields is D gene, clone size, J gene, V gene, CDR3 DNA, CDR3 protein. A D gene is named only where the DNA matches it firmly. Clone size appears in some rows only: once, few, many, or a class for an expanded clone.

TRBD2 . TRBJ2-7 TRBV6-5 TGTGCCAGCAGTTACTCGCGCGGGAGCTCCTACGAGCAGTACTTC CASSYSRGSSYEQYF
. . TRBJ1-5 TRBV5-1 TGCGCCAGCAGCGTAGGGGGGGCCGGTCAGCCCCAGCATTTT CASSVGGAGQPQHF
TRBD2 . TRBJ2-3 TRBV3-1/TRBV3-2 TGTGCCAGCAGCCAGGGTATAGCCGGGGGGATAAGCGCAGATACGCAGTATTTT CASSQGIAGGISADTQYF
TRBD1 . TRBJ2-1 TRBV7-9 TGTGCCAGCAGCCTCCGGGACAGGGGACACAATGAGCAGTTCTTC CASSLRDRGHNEQFF
. . TRBJ1-2 TRBV6-6 TGTGCCAGCACTACACATGGGAGCTATGGCTACACCTTC CASTTHGSYGYTF
. . TRBJ2-6 TRBV13 TGTGCCAGCATTCCAGGGTCTGCCTCTGGGGCCAACGTCCTGACTTTC CASIPGSASGANVLTF
TRBD1 . TRBJ2-5 TRBV4-1 TGCGCCAGCAGCCAGGGGGGAAGAGTCCGGACAGGGAAAGAGACCCAGTACTTC CASSQGGRVRTGKETQYF
TRBD2 . TRBJ2-1 TRBV24-1 TGTGCCACCAGTGATTGGTCCTCTAGCGGCCCCTACAATGAGCAGTTCTTC CATSDWSSSGPYNEQFF
TRBD1 . TRBJ2-5 TRBV5-4 TGTGCCAGCAGCTTGGAGATCCCGACAGGGGTGTACCAAGAGACCCAGTACTTC CASSLEIPTGVYQETQYF
TRBD1 . TRBJ1-5 TRBV28 TGTGCCAGCAGTTTGACCAAAGGACAGGGGGTACGTCAGCCCCAGCATTTT CASSLTKGQGVRQPQHF
. few TRBJ1-6 TRBV10-1 TGCGCCAGCACTACAGGGTTCTGGTCCCTCCACTTT CASTTGFWSLHF
TRBD1 . TRBJ1-6 TRBV3-1/TRBV3-2 TGTGCCAGCAGCTGGGGACAGGGAAAGCAACCCCTCCACTTT CASSWGQGKQPLHF
. . TRBJ2-1 TRBV6-4 TGTGCCAGCAGTGACTCGATCCAGCGAATGGACAATGAGCAGTTCTTC CASSDSIQRMDNEQFF
TRBD1 . TRBJ2-7 TRBV27 TGTGCCAGCAACTCGGGACAGGGTATCTACGAGCAGTACTTC CASNSGQGIYEQYF
TRBD1 . TRBJ2-7 TRBV23-1 TGCGCCAGCAGTCCCTTCGACACAGGGGGCCGCTACGAGCAGTACTTC CASSPFDTGGRYEQYF
. . TRBJ1-2 TRBV30 TGTGCCTGGAGCCAACGAGGGCAGACAAACTATGGCTACACCTTC CAWSQRGQTNYGYTF
. . TRBJ1-6 TRBV10-3 TGTGCCATCAGGCCGACGGAGAGCTCCTATAATTCACCCCTCCACTTT CAIRPTESSYNSPLHF
. . TRBJ1-5 TRBV28 TGTGCCAGCAGGTCCCGGGGTCCCAATCAGCCCCAGCATTTT CASRSRGPNQPQHF
. . TRBJ2-3 TRBV29-1 TGCAGCGTCGCCCGGACAGAAATTAGCACAGATACGCAGTATTTT CSVARTEISTDTQYF
. . TRBJ1-1 TRBV11-1 TGTGCCAGCACCTTCACTTCGACAGCCTCAAACACTGAAGCTTTCTTT CASTFTSTASNTEAFF
TRBD2 . TRBJ2-7 TRBV4-1 TGCGCCAGCAGCCAAGTAGAGGGAGGGCCCAACGAGCAGTACTTC CASSQVEGGPNEQYF
. . TRBJ2-1 TRBV28 TGTGCCAGCCGAAGTGGCCGGAGCTCCTACAATGAGCAGTTCTTC CASRSGRSSYNEQFF
TRBD2 once TRBJ2-7 TRBV19 TGTGCCACCGACGACACACTAGCGGGAGGGCCCGGAGAGCAGTACTTC CATDDTLAGGPGEQYF
TRBD2 . TRBJ2-5 TRBV6-2/TRBV6-3 TGTGCCAGCAGTATAGCGGGAGGCATCCAAGAGACCCAGTACTTC CASSIAGGIQETQYF
TRBD2 . TRBJ2-3 TRBV6-6 TGTGCCAGCAGTTACTCGAGACTAGCGGTCACAGATACGCAGTATTTT CASSYSRLAVTDTQYF
. . TRBJ2-7 TRBV2 TGTGCCAGCAGTGGGCGGGGTTCCAGTCGCTCCTACGAGCAGTACTTC CASSGRGSSRSYEQYF